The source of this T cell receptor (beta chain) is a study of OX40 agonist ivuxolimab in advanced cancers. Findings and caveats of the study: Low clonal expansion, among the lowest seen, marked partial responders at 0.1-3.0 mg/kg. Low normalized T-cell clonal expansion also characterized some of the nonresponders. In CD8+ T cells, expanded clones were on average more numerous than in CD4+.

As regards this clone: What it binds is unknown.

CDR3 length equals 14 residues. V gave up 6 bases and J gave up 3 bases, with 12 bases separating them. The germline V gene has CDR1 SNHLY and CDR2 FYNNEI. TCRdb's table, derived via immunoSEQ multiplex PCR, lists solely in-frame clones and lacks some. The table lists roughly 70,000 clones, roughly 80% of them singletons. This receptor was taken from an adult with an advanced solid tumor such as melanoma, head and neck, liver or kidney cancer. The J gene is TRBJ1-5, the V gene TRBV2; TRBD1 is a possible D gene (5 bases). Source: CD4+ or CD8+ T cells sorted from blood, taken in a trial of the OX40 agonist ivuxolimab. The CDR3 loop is CASRSQGSNQPQHF. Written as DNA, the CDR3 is TGTGCCAGCAGAAGTCAGGGCTCCAATCAGCCCCAGCATTTT.